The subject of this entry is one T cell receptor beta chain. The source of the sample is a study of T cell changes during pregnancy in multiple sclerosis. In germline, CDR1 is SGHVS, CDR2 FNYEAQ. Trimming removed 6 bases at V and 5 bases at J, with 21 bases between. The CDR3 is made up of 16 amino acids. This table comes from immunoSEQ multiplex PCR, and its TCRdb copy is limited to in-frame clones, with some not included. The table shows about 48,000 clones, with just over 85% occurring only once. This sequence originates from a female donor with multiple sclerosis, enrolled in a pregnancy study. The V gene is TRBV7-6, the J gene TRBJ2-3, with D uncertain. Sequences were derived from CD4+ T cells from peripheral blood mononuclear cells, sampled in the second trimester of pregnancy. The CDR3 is CASRLRPGFLQDTQYF. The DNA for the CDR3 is TGTGCCAGCAGACTCCGCCCCGGGTTTCTACAAGATACGCAGTATTTT.